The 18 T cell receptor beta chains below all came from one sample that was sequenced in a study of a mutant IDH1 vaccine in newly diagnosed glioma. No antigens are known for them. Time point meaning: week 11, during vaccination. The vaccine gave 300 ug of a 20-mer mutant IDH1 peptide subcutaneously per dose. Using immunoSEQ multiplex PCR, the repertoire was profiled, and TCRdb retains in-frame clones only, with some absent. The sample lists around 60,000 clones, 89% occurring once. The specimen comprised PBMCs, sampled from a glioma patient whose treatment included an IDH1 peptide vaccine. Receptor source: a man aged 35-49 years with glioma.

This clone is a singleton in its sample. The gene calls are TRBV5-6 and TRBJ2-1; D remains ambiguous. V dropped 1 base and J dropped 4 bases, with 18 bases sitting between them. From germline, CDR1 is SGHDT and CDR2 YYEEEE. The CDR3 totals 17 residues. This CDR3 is CASSLLKSASPYNEQFF. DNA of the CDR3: TGTGCCAGCAGCTTGCTAAAGTCCGCCTCTCCTTACAATGAGCAGTTCTTC.

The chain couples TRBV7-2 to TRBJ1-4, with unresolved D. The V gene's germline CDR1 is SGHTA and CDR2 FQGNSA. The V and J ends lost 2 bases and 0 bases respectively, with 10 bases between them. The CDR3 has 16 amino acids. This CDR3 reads CASSLNSYATNEKLFF. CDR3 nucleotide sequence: TGTGCCAGCAGCTTAAACTCTTATGCAACTAATGAAAAACTGTTTTTT.

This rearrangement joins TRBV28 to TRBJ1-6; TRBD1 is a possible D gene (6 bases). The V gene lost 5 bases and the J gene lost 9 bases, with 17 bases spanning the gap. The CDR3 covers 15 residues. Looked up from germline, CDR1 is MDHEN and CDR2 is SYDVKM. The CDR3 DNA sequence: TGTGCCAGCAGTCCCCACGAACAGGGCCTTTCACCCCTCCACTTT. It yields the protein CASSPHEQGLSPLHF.

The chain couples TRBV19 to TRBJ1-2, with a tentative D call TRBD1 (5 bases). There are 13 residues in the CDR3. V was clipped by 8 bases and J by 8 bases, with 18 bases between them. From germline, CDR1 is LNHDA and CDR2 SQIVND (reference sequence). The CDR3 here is CASGVRGSAGYTF. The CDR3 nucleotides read TGTGCCAGTGGGGTGAGGGGAAGCGCGGGCTACACCTTC.

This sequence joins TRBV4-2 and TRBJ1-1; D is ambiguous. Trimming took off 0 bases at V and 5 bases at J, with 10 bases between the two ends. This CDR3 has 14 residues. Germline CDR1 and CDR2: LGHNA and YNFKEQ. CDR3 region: CASSQDNGRTEAFF. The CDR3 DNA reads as TGTGCCAGCAGCCAAGATAACGGGAGGACTGAAGCTTTCTTT.

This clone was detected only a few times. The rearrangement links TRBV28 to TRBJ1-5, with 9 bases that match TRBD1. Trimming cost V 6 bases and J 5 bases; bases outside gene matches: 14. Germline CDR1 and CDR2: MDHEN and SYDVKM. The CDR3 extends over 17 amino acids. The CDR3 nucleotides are TGTGCCAGCAGGGCGGGACAGGGAAGGGGAAGGTATCAGCCCCAGCATTTT. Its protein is CASRAGQGRGRYQPQHF.

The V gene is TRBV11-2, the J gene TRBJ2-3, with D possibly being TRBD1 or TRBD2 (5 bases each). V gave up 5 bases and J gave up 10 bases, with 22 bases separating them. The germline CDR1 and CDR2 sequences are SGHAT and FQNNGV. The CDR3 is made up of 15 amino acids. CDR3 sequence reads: CASSNSRDRGRAQYF. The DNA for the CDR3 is TGTGCCAGCAGCAACTCCCGGGACCGTGGAAGAGCGCAGTATTTT.

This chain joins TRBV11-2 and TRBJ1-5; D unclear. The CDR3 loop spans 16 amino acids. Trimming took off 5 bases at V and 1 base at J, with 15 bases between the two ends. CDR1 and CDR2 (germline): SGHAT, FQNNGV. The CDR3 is CASSERIGGSNQPQHF. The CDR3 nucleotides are TGTGCCAGCAGCGAGAGAATAGGAGGGAGCAATCAGCCCCAGCATTTT.

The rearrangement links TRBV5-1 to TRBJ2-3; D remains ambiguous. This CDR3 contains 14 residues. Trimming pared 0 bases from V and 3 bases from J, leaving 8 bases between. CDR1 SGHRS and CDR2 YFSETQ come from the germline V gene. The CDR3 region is CASSLGDSTDTQYF. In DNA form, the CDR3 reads TGCGCCAGCAGCTTGGGGGATTCAACAGATACGCAGTATTTT. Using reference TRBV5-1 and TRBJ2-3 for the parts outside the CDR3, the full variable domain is KAGVTQTPRYLIKTRGQQVTLSCSPISGHRSVSWYQQTPGQGLQFLFEYFSETQRNKGNFPGRFSGRQFSNSRSEMNVSTLELGDSALYLCASSLGDSTDTQYFGPGTRLTVL.

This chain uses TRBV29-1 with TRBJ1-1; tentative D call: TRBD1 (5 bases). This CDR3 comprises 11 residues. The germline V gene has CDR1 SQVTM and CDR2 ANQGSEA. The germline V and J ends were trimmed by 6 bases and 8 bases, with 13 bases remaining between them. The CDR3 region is CSVRGGGEAFF. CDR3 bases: TGCAGCGTCCGTGGGGGTGGCGAAGCTTTCTTT.

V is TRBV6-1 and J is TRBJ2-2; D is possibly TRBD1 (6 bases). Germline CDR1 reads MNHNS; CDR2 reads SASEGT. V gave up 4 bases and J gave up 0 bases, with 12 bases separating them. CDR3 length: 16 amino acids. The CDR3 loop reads CASSVFPGANTGELFF. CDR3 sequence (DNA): TGTGCCAGCAGTGTTTTCCCAGGGGCGAACACCGGGGAGCTGTTTTTT.

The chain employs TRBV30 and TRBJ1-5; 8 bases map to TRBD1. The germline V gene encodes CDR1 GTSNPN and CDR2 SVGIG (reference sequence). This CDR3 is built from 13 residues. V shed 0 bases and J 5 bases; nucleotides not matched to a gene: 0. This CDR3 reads CAWSVTGDQPQHF. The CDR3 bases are TGTGCCTGGAGTGTGACAGGGGATCAGCCCCAGCATTTT.

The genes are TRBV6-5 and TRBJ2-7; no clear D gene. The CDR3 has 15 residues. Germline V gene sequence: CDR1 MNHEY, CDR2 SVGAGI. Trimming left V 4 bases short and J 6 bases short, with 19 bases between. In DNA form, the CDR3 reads TGTGCCAGCAGTTCCCTCCGTCAGTTGTACGGCGAGCAGTACTTC. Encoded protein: CASSSLRQLYGEQYF.

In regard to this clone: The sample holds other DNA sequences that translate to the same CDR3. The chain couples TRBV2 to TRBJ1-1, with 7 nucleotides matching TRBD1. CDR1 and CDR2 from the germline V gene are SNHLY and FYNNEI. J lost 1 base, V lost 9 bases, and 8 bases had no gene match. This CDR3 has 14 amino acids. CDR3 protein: CASRLQGTNTEAFF. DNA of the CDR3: TGTGCCAGTAGATTACAGGGGACGAACACTGAAGCTTTCTTT.

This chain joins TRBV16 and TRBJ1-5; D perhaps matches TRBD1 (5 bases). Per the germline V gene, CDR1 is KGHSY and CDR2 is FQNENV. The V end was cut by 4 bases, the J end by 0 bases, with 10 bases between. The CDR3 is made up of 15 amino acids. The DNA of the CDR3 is TGTGCCAGCAGCCGGGACGGTGATAGCAATCAGCCCCAGCATTTT. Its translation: CASSRDGDSNQPQHF.

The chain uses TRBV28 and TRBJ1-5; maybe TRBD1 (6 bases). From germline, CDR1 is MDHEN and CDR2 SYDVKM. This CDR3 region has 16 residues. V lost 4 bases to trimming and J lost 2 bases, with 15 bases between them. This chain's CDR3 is CASSSYRVLGNQPQHF. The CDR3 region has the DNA TGTGCCAGCAGTTCCTACAGGGTACTTGGCAATCAGCCCCAGCATTTT.

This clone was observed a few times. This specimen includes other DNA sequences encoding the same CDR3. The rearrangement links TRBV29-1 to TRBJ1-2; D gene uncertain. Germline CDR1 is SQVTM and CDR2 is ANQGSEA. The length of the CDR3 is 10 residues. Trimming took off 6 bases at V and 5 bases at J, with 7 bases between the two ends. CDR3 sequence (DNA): TGCAGCGTGGGAGAATATGGCTACACCTTC. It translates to CSVGEYGYTF.

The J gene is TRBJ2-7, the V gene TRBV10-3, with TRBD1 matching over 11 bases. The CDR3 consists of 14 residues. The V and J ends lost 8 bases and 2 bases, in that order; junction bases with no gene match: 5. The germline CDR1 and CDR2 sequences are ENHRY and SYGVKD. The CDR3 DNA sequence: TGTGCCATCGGGGGACAGGGGGGCACCTACGAGCAGTACTTC. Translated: CAIGGQGGTYEQYF.